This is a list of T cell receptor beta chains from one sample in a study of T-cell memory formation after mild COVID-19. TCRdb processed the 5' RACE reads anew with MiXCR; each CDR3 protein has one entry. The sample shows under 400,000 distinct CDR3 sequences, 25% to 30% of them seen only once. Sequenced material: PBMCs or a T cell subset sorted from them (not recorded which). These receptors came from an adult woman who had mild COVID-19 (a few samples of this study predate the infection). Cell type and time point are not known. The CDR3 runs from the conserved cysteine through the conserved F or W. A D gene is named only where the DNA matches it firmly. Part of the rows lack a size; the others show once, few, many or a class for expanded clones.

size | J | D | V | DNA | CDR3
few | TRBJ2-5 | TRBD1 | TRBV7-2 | TGTGCTGAGGCCCGGGACAGGGGGGAGACCCAGTACTTC | CAEARDRGETQYF
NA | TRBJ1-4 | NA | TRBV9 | TGTGCCAGCAGCGTATCGGATGCAACTAATGAAAAACTGTTTTTT | CASSVSDATNEKLFF
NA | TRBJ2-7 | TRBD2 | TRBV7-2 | TGTGCCAGCAGGCCTCCGAGCGGGACCTACGAGCAGTACTTC | CASRPPSGTYEQYF
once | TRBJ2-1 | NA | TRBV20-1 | TGCAGTGCTAAGACCAACAATGAGCGGTTCTTC | CSAKTNNERFF
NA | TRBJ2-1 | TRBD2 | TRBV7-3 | TGTGCCAGCAGCTTACAAGCGGGAGTCTCCTACAATGAGCAGTTCTTC | CASSLQAGVSYNEQFF
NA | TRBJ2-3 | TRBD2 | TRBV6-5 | TGTGCCAGCAGTAAACTAGCGGGACCTGGAGATACGCAGTATTTT | CASSKLAGPGDTQYF
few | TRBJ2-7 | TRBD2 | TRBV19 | TGTGCCAGTAGTATTTCGACTAGCGGGAGTTACGAGCAGTACTTC | CASSISTSGSYEQYF
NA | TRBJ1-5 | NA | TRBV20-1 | TGCAGTGCTAGAGATTGGCTTCGGGGGGATCAGCCCCAGCATTTT | CSARDWLRGDQPQHF
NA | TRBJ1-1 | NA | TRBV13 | TGTGCCAGCATTGAGGATTTAGGCACTGAAGCTTTCTTT | CASIEDLGTEAFF
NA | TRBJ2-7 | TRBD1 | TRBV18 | TGTGCCAGCTCAACTTCCGGGACAGGGGGCGCCGAGCAGTACTTC | CASSTSGTGGAEQYF
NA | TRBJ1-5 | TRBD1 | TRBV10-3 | TGTGCCATCAGGGGACAGAACAATCAGCCCCAGCATTTT | CAIRGQNNQPQHF
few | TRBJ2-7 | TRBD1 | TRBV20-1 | TGCAGTGCCCCGAGTGGGACAGGCTCCTACGAGCAGTACTTC | CSAPSGTGSYEQYF
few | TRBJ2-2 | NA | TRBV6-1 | TGTGCCAGCAGTGACCCCGAGCGACAGGTCTTCTTCGAACACACCGGGGAGCTGTTTTTT | CASSDPERQVFFEHTGELFF
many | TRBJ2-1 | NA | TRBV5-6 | TGTGCCAGCAGCTTGGCGGGGGTTAATGAGCAGTTCTTC | CASSLAGVNEQFF
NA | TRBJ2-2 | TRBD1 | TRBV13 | TGTGCCAGCAGCTCCAGGGGGTCTACAGGGCCCACCGGGGAGCTGTTTTTT | CASSSRGSTGPTGELFF
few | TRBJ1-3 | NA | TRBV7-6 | TGTGCCAGCAGCCCTAACAGGGTGGCCGGAAACACCATATATTTT | CASSPNRVAGNTIYF
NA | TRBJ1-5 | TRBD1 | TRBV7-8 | TGTGCCAGCAGCTTTCAGGGGGGCGGCAATCAGCCCCAGCATTTT | CASSFQGGGNQPQHF
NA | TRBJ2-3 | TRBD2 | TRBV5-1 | TGCGCCAGCAGCCCGCGGACTAGCGGGGGAGCAGATACGCAGTATTTT | CASSPRTSGGADTQYF
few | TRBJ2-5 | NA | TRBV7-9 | TGTGCCAGCAGCGGACGACAGGGAGGAGAGACCCAGTACTTC | CASSGRQGGETQYF
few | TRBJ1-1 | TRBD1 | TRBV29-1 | TGCAGCGTGGTTCCGGGACAGGGGGGGACTGAAGCTTTCTTT | CSVVPGQGGTEAFF
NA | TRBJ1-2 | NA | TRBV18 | TGTGCCAGCTCACCATTAGGGACGCCAGATAACTATGGCTACACCTTC | CASSPLGTPDNYGYTF
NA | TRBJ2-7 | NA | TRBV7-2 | TGTGCCAGCAGCCGGGGACAGCCCGGGGGGGAGCAGTACTTC | CASSRGQPGGEQYF
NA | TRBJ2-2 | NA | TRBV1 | TGCACCAGCAGCCTCACTAGCGGGAGAGGTACCGGGGAGCTGTTTTTT | CTSSLTSGRGTGELFF
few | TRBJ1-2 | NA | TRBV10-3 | TGTGCCATCAGTGAGTCGGGAGGGAGCGGCTATGGCTACACCTTC | CAISESGGSGYGYTF
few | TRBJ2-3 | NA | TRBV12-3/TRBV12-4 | TGTGCCAGCAGTGAACAGGGGACTCACGGCACAGATACGCAGTATTTT | CASSEQGTHGTDTQYF
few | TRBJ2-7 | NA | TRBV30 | TGTGCCTGGAGTGATGGCAGCTCCTACGAGCAGTACTTC | CAWSDGSSYEQYF
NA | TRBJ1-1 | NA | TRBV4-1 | TGCGCCAGCAGCCAAGATTCCTTTCCGCTCATGAACACTGAAGCTTTCTTT | CASSQDSFPLMNTEAFF
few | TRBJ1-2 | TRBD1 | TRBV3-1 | TGTGCCAGCAGCCATCGACAGGGAGTGAACTATGGCTACACCTTC | CASSHRQGVNYGYTF
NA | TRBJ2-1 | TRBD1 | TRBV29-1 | TGCAGCGTCCTGTCCCGGGACAGGGATAATGAGCAGTTCTTC | CSVLSRDRDNEQFF
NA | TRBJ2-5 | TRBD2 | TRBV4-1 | TGCGCCAGCAGCCAAGTTATGGAAGCGGGGGGGCTTACGGGTTTGGAAGAGACCCAGTACTTC | CASSQVMEAGGLTGLEETQYF
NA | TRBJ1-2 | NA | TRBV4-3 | TGCGCCAGCAGCCCCCTTATAGGGGAGTATGGCTACACCTTC | CASSPLIGEYGYTF
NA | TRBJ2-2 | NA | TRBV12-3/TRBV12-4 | TGTGCCAGCAGTCAAGGGGTCGGACCGTGGGTCGGGGAGCTGTTTTTT | CASSQGVGPWVGELFF
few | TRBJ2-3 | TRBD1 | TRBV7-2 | TGTGCCAGCAGCTTAGGGTGGTTCTACCGACGGGACAGGGGTAGCACAGATACGCAGTATTTT | CASSLGWFYRRDRGSTDTQYF
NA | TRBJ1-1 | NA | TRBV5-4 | TGTGCCAGCAGCTTGGGGGGCTCAGGGGCTGAAGCTTTCTTT | CASSLGGSGAEAFF
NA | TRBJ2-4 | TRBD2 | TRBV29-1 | TGCAGCGCCACCAGCTTGATAGGACTAGCGAACATTCAGTACTTC | CSATSLIGLANIQYF
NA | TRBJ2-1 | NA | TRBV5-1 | TGCGCCAGCAGCTTGGAAGGGGCGATGGAGCAGTTCTTC | CASSLEGAMEQFF
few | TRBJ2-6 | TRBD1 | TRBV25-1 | TGTGCCAGCACGGGACAGGGTATCTCTGGGGCCAACGTCCTGACTTTC | CASTGQGISGANVLTF
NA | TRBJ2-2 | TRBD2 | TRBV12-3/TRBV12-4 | TGTGCCAGCAGTTTTCATCTGGCTAGCGGAAACCCCGGGGAGCTGTTTTTT | CASSFHLASGNPGELFF
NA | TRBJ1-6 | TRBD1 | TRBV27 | TGTGCCAGCAGTTTGCAGGGGGCAGGGTCACCCCTCCACTTT | CASSLQGAGSPLHF
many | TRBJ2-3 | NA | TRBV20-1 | TGCAGTGCTAGCACAGATACGCAGTATTTT | CSASTDTQYF
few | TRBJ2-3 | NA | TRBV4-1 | TGCGCCAGCAGCCAAAGAGTCGTGGGGCCGAACACAGATACGCAGTATTTT | CASSQRVVGPNTDTQYF
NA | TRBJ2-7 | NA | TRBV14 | TGTGCCAGCAGCCAAGTCCAGCGGCCCTACGAGCAGTACTTC | CASSQVQRPYEQYF
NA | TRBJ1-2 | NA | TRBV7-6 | TGTGCCAGCAGCTTAGCCAGGGGTCGAGGCTATGGCTACACCTTC | CASSLARGRGYGYTF
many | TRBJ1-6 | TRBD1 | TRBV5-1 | TGCGCCAGCAGCTTCCACGACAGGGTAAACCCAACGAATAATTCACCCCTCCACTTT | CASSFHDRVNPTNNSPLHF
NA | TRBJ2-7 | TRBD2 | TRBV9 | TGTGCCAGCAGCGTAGCGACTAGCGGGACCGAGCAGTACTTC | CASSVATSGTEQYF
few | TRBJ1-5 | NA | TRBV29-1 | TGCAGCGGGCGGACAGAGCGCAATCAGCCCCAGCATTTT | CSGRTERNQPQHF
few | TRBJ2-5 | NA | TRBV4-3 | TGCGCCAGCAGCCAAGACTGGTACCAAGAGACCCAGTACTTC | CASSQDWYQETQYF
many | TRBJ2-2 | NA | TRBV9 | TGTGCCAGCAGCCCCGTATCGTTTGCCGGGGAGCTGTTTTTT | CASSPVSFAGELFF
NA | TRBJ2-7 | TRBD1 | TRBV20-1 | TGCAGTGCTAGCCCTCGACAGGGACCCTACGAGCAGTACTTC | CSASPRQGPYEQYF
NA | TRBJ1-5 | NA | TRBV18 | TGTGCCAGCTCACCCGGGGGGCCTAGCAATCAGCCCCAGCATTTT | CASSPGGPSNQPQHF
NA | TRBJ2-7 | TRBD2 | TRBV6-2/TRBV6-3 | TGTGCCAGCAGTCCTAGCGGGAGACGCCACGAGCAGTACTTC | CASSPSGRRHEQYF
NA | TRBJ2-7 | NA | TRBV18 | TGTGCCAGCTCACCTCCTGACAGTTTATCCTACGAGCAGTACTTC | CASSPPDSLSYEQYF
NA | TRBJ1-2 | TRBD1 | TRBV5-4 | TGTGCCAGCAGCTTGAGGGGACAGTCACTCTATGGCTACACCTTC | CASSLRGQSLYGYTF
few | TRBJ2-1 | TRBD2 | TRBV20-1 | TGCAGTGCTACTAGCGGGGCGAACAATGAGCAGTTCTTC | CSATSGANNEQFF
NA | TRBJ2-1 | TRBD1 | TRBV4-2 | TGTGCCAGCAGCCTACGGGGACAGGGTAGGGATGAGCAGTTCTTC | CASSLRGQGRDEQFF
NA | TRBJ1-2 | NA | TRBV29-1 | TGCAGCGTTGTCTCCCCCTCAGGGGTGTATGGCTACACCTTC | CSVVSPSGVYGYTF
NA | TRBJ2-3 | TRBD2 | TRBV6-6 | TGTGCCAGCAGTCCCGGGGGGGCCGCAGATACGCAGTATTTT | CASSPGGAADTQYF
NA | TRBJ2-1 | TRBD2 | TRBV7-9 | TGTGCCAGCAGAACTCTTTCCGGGACTAGCCCCTACAATGAGCAGTTCTTC | CASRTLSGTSPYNEQFF
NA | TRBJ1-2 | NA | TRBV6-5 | TGTGCCAGCCTTAGCCTTCTGACACAGGGATACTATGGCTACACCTTC | CASLSLLTQGYYGYTF